The sequence of this T cell receptor beta chain was determined in a study of blood T cells in healthy people across ages. Combining a sample-barcoded 5' primer with a J-beta primer mix, a second PCR ran for about 6 to 11 cycles. From the 5' RACE reads, TCRdb called clonotypes with MiXCR, one entry per CDR3 protein. The top ten hold approximately 7.9% of the sample, which has some 1.4 million distinct CDR3 sequences, around two fifths seen once. The CDR3 totals 11 residues. Germline V gene data show CDR1 as DFQATT and CDR2 as SNEGSKA (reference sequence). V was clipped by 6 bases and J by 7 bases, with 10 bases between them.

Input material: blood. The V and J genes are TRBV20-1 and TRBJ2-1; D is uncertain. This TCR was recovered from a woman younger than 30 in good health. CDR3 residues: CSAYGGNEQFF. CDR3 sequence (DNA): TGCAGTGCATACGGCGGAAATGAGCAGTTCTTC.